The sequence of this T cell receptor (beta chain) was determined in a study of cytomegalovirus exposure and HLA in healthy donors. Study overall: The approximately 120 million unique TCR beta sequences, from about 180 million T cells, were found by an earlier analysis. Study-level points and caveats: A later analysis found most CMV-associated TCR beta chains apparently HLA-restricted. What a later analysis reportedly showed was that an Asian-associated ancestry cluster had fewer N-insertions than the approximately 700-donor mean. Some V segments, TRBV6-2 and TRBV6-3 among them, were indistinguishable and were therefore excluded.

In its sample, this clone was seen a few times. The antigen is unknown. The V segment lost 4 bases and the J segment 3 bases; nucleotides outside the gene matches: 8. CDR3 length: 15 amino acids. Germline CDR1 reads SGHTA; CDR2 reads FQGNSA. A multiplex PCR was run with 60 Vbeta primers and 13 Jbeta primers. Assay: immunoSEQ multiplex PCR; the TCRdb copy retains only in-frame clones and omits some. The data contain 90,000 to 95,000 clones, just over 75% of them seen just once; the ten biggest clones take up about 0.5%. This TCR was sampled from a man aged 25 to 45 in good health and CMV-seronegative. The rearrangement links TRBV7-2 to TRBJ1-1; 7 bases align to TRBD1. The sequenced sample consisted of PBMCs. The CDR3 region is CASSSAEGAYTEAFF. CDR3 DNA: TGTGCCAGCAGCTCCGCCGAGGGGGCTTACACTGAAGCTTTCTTT. The variable domain in full, with the rest retrieved from reference TRBV7-2 and TRBJ1-1, is GAGVSQSPSNKVTEKGKDVELRCDPISGHTALYWYRQSLGQGLEFLIYFQGNSAPDKSGLPSDRFSAERTGGSVSTLTIQRTQQEDSAVYLCASSSAEGAYTEAFFGQGTRLTVV.